This T cell receptor beta chain appears in the sequencing data of a study of human T cells and chemical hapten exposure. Whole-study context: Patients having alopecia areata, totalis or universalis were mostly female.

The sample holds many counts of this clonotype. Its target is not known. How the authors handled the data: Individual samples carried between about 23,224 and 750,000 TCRs, with more than 95,000 as the median. Each CDR3 protein is one row after TCRdb ran MiXCR on the RACE reads. The V and J calls were not made by the authors but by TCRdb's processing. Among 65,000 to 100,000 distinct CDR3 sequences listed, around 7% were seen once. Whole-study findings and limits: The study found that DPC sensitization did not change TCRs above 1 in 1000 frequency.

The CDR3 runs to 14 residues. Deletions cut 0 bases from V and 7 bases from J, with 12 bases between. Germline V lookup: CDR1 LGHDT, CDR2 YNNKEL (reference sequence). As to time point: patch test 2, 6 weeks after DPC sensitization. Treatment here: therapeutic diphenylcyclopropenone sensitization with weekly scalp DPC. The chain carries TRBV3-1 and TRBJ1-1; possibly TRBD1 for D (5 bases). The sequence came from a woman aged 30 to 39 with alopecia areata. Some clones in this sample may be carry-over from other donors' samples. The starting material was whole blood, obtained in connection with sensitization to the hapten diphenylcyclopropenone (DPC). The CDR3 sequence is CASSQDTPTDEAFF. The CDR3 DNA reads as TGTGCCAGCAGCCAAGATACACCGACAGATGAAGCTTTCTTT.